The 13 T cell receptor beta chains below all came from one sample that was sequenced in a study of Ad26.COV2.S vaccination and SARS-CoV-2 variants. Specified treatment: approximately 18 received Ad26.COV2.S at low or high dose, single or two shots; several received placebo; per-sample allocation not given. Samples came from day 63 after the first vaccine or placebo injection. Sequencing was performed with immunoSEQ multiplex PCR; in TCRdb, only in-frame clones are kept and a portion is missing. The profile shows some 640,000 clones, around 92% of them singletons. This material consisted of peripheral blood, taken in a trial of Ad26.COV2.S vaccine versus placebo. The receptor set was obtained from a person between 18 and 59 years old who received the Ad26.COV2.S COVID-19 vaccine or a placebo.

The chain is built from TRBV24-1 and TRBJ1-5; no definite D call. CDR1 KGHDR and CDR2 SFDVKD come from the germline V gene. This CDR3 contains 14 residues. The V end lost 3 bases, the J end lost 0 bases, and 5 bases lay between the germline ends. The CDR3 is CATSDAYSNQPQHF. DNA of the CDR3: TGTGCCACCAGTGATGCTTATAGCAATCAGCCCCAGCATTTT.

CDR3 residues: CASSARDSYNEKLFF. Written as DNA, the CDR3 is TGTGCCAGCAGCGCTAGGGACAGTTATAATGAAAAACTGTTTTTT. The chain recombines TRBV7-8 with TRBJ1-4; 7 bases line up with TRBD1. The germline CDR1 and CDR2 sequences are SGHVS and FQNEAQ. The CDR3 spans 15 residues. Trimming at V came to 5 bases and at J to 4 bases, leaving 7 bases not matched to a gene.

The chain employs TRBV6-5 and TRBJ2-7; 9 bases agree with TRBD1. The CDR3 covers 15 residues. The germline gives CDR1 MNHEY, CDR2 SVGAGI. J was trimmed by 4 bases and V by 0 bases; bases with no gene match: 4. Here the CDR3 DNA reads TGTGCCAGCAGTTACTCTCTGACAGGGGGGTACGAGCAGTACTTC. Protein product: CASSYSLTGGYEQYF.

The CDR3 DNA follows: TGTGCCAGCAGTTACGGGATGACCACTGAAGCTTTCTTT. This translates into CASSYGMTTEAFF. V is TRBV6-5 and J is TRBJ1-1; D not resolved. The CDR3 contains 13 residues. V shed 2 bases and J shed 4 bases, with 8 bases lying between them. Germline lookup yields CDR1 MNHEY and CDR2 SVGAGI.

This rearrangement joins TRBV3-1 (or the pseudogene TRBV3-2) to TRBJ2-7, with TRBD2 matching over 12 bases. After removal of 3 bases from V and 12 bases from J, the junction contained 3 bases not matched to a gene. The CDR3 is 12 amino acids. Germline V CDR1 and CDR2: LGHDT, YNNKEL (reference sequence). The CDR3, as DNA: TGTGCCAGCAGCCACGCTAGCGGGAGGGTGTACTTC. Amino acid sequence: CASSHASGRVYF.

The chain combines TRBV12-5 with TRBJ2-7; tentative D call: TRBD1 (5 bases). The V gene lost 8 bases and the J gene lost 0 bases, with 14 bases spanning the gap. CDR1 LGHNT and CDR2 FRNRAP come from the germline V gene. The CDR3 covers 14 residues. The CDR3 nucleotides are TGTGCTAGTAGTAGGGGCAGTTTCTCCTACGAGCAGTACTTC. It encodes CASSRGSFSYEQYF.

A note on this clone: Compared with germline, one end of the junction differs, possibly owing to a read error. CDR3 amino acids: CATSGLDRGNTGELFF. The CDR3 bases are TGTGCCACCAGTGGTTTGGACAGGGGAAACACCGGGGAGCTGTTTTTT. The rearrangement links TRBV24-1 to TRBJ2-2; 9 nucleotides align to TRBD1. The CDR3 contains 16 residues. Germline V lookup: CDR1 KGHDR, CDR2 SFDVKD.

V usage is TRBV2 and J usage is TRBJ2-2; the D call may be TRBD1 or TRBD2 (5 bases each). The germline V and J ends were trimmed by 8 bases and 4 bases, with 14 bases remaining between them. Germline values: CDR1 SNHLY, CDR2 FYNNEI. This CDR3 contains 14 residues. The CDR3 DNA follows: TGTGCCAGCGGCAGGGACCTCAGCACCGGGGAGCTGTTTTTT. This translates into CASGRDLSTGELFF.

The rearrangement links TRBV27 to TRBJ2-2; D possibly uses TRBD1 or TRBD2 (5 bases each). Trimming left V 6 bases short and J 7 bases short, with 12 bases between. Germline CDR1 is MNHEY and CDR2 is SMNVEV (reference sequence). The CDR3 extends over 13 amino acids. The CDR3 reads CASSWDPSGELFF. The CDR3 DNA is TGTGCCAGCAGCTGGGACCCCAGCGGGGAGCTGTTTTTT.

V and J are TRBV25-1 and TRBJ2-3; D gene uncertain. Germline lookup yields CDR1 MGHDK and CDR2 SYGVNS. The V end was cut by 7 bases, the J end by 8 bases, with 13 bases between. The CDR3 length is 12 residues. Written as DNA, the CDR3 is TGTGCCAGCACCGCGGACGGTGGTACGCAGTATTTT. This sequence encodes CASTADGGTQYF.

About this clone itself: The sample carries other DNA sequences with the same CDR3. The CDR3 nucleotides read TGTGCCAGCAGCCCCGGGACAGGATACAATGAGCAGTTCTTC. Its translation is CASSPGTGYNEQFF. The chain uses TRBV11-3 and TRBJ2-1; 8 bases are a match to TRBD1. V trimming: 5 bases; J trimming: 4 bases; junction bases outside the gene matches: 4. CDR1 and CDR2 from the germline V gene are SGHNT and YENEEA. This CDR3 has 14 amino acids.

The chain joins TRBV4-2 to TRBJ1-2; 9 nucleotides match TRBD1. V was pared by 0 bases and J by 8 bases, with 10 bases of the junction left unmatched. This CDR3 has 16 residues. CDR1 is LGHNA and CDR2 is YNFKEQ in the germline V gene. The CDR3 is CASSQEGTGQPWGYTF. DNA for the CDR3: TGTGCCAGCAGCCAAGAGGGGACAGGGCAACCTTGGGGCTACACCTTC.

This sequence joins TRBV5-1 and TRBJ1-1; D is perhaps TRBD1 (6 bases). The CDR3 runs 12 residues. Germline lookup yields CDR1 SGHRS and CDR2 YFSETQ. Trimming cost V 3 bases and J 11 bases, with 14 bases left between them. In nucleotides, the CDR3 is TGCGCCAGCAGCTATATCACAGGGCGCGCTTTCTTT. Translated: CASSYITGRAFF.